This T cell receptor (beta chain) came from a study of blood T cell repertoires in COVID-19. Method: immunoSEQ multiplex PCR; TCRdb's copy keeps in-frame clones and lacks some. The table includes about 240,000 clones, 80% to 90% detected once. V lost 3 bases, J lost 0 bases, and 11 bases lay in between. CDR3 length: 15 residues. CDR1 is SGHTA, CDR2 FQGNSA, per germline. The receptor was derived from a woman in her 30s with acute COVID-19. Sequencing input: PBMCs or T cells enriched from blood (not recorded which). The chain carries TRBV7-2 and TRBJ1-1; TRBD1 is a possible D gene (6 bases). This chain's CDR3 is CASSLETGMNTEAFF. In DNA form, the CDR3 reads TGTGCCAGCAGCTTGGAGACAGGTATGAACACTGAAGCTTTCTTT.